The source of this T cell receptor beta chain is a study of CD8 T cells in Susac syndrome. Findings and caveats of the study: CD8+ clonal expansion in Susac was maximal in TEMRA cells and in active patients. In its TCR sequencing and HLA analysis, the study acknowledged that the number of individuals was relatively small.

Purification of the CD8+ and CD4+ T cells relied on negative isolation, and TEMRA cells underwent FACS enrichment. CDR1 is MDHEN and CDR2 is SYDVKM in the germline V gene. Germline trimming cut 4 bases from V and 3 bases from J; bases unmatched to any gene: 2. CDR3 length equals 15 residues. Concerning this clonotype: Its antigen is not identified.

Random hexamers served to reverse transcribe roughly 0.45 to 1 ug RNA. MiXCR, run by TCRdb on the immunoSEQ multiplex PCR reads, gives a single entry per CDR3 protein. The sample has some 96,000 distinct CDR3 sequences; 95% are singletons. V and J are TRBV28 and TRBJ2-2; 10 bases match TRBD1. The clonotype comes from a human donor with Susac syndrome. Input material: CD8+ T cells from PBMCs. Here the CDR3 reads CASSSGQGDTGELFF. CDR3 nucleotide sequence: TGTGCCAGCAGTTCAGGACAGGGGGACACCGGGGAGCTGTTTTTT.